There are many counts of the clone carrying this T cell receptor (beta chain). Its target is unknown. Germline assignment: CDR1 KGHDR and CDR2 SFDVKD. The CDR3 is made up of 16 amino acids. Trimming removed 2 bases from V and 1 base from J; junction bases left unmatched: 4. Unique molecular identifiers (one per individual cDNA molecule) were attached. A single record per CDR3 protein comes from TCRdb applying MiXCR to the 5' RACE reads. The data contain 15,000 to 20,000 distinct CDR3 sequences, roughly 5.1% of them seen just once; the ten biggest clones take up over 6.5%. The sample is drawn from a study of early T cells in non-severe SARS-CoV-2 infection. Study-wide background: Unsorted whole-blood RNA was sequenced in bulk, leaving chains unpaired. Study-wide points: Using VDJdb, the matching emphasized anti-spike CD8 responses while missing private and CD4 specificities.

Input material: whole blood. The TCR originated in an adult who was a healthcare worker with PCR-confirmed SARS-CoV-2 infection or an uninfected control (not recorded which). The chain carries TRBV24-1 and TRBJ2-3; 8 bases match TRBD2. The CDR3, as DNA: TGTGCCACCAGTGATTATAAAGCGGGAGGCACAGATACGCAGTATTTT. The encoded protein is CATSDYKAGGTDTQYF.